This T cell receptor beta chain was obtained from a study of cytomegalovirus exposure and HLA in healthy donors. The PCR had 60 Vbeta and 13 Jbeta primers. Here immunoSEQ multiplex PCR was the method, and the copy in TCRdb shows in-frame clones only, minus some. The table includes around 150,000 clones, approximately 71% detected once. The sequenced sample was PBMCs. The TCR originated in a woman under 30 in good health and CMV-seropositive.

The CDR3 sequence is CASSLWRTSTDTQYF. The CDR3 DNA reads as TGCGCCAGCAGCTTGTGGCGGACTTCCACAGATACGCAGTATTTT. The gene calls are TRBV5-1 and TRBJ2-3; tentative D call: TRBD2 (5 bases). Germline V gene sequence: CDR1 SGHRS, CDR2 YFSETQ. The CDR3 is 15 residues long. V lost 1 base, J lost 2 bases, and 11 bases lay in between.